This TCR beta chain is drawn from a study of vaccination and CD4 T cells after COVID-19. Study summary: Post-vaccine sampling followed dose two by a median approximately 74 days (range 14 to 241). Each of the control cultures got a CEFX pool, an HIV-1 Nef pool, or no peptide.

Trimming cost V 5 bases and J 7 bases; bases outside gene matches: 9. Germline CDR1 is KGHSH and CDR2 is LQKENI. The CDR3 sequence is 14 residues long. Treatment here: roughly 10-day PBMC culture with coronavirus spike peptide pools or control peptides (ViraFEST assay). Sequencing of DNA taken from cultured CD4+ T cells relied on the Oncomine TCR Beta short-read assay. One entry per CDR3 protein, called by TCRdb with MiXCR from the PCR reads. In the table there are some 25,000 distinct CDR3 sequences, approximately 40% of which are singletons. Regarding this clonotype: Its matching antigen is unknown.

This chain links TRBV18 with TRBJ2-3; 7 positions match TRBD1. The sequence derives from a human donor who had recovered from COVID-19. Material: CD4+ T cells from blood, cultured in vitro. CDR3 in amino acids: CASSKGQHENTQYF. The CDR3 DNA is TGTGCCAGCTCAAAGGGACAGCACGAGAATACGCAGTATTTT.